The sequence of this TCR beta chain was determined in a study of blood T cell repertoires in COVID-19. Trimming took 3 bases from V and 0 from J, leaving 14 bases between them. Germline CDR1 and CDR2: KGHSH and LQKENI. The CDR3 spans 16 residues. How the authors handled the data: By means of reference gene primer amplification, nucleated cell counts were estimated. Assay used: immunoSEQ multiplex PCR; TCRdb lists only in-frame clones, some missing. That table supplies the V and J calls and clone size; D and trimming were determined from the DNA. The sample holds tens of thousands of clones, more than 85% seen once.

The source is a woman in her seventies with active COVID-19. The rearrangement links TRBV18 to TRBJ1-2; tentatively, D is TRBD1 (5 bases). The sequencing sample was made of peripheral blood. CDR3 residues: CASSPRMDIANYGYTF. The CDR3 bases are TGTGCCAGCTCACCGAGGATGGACATAGCTAACTATGGCTACACCTTC.